These 12 T cell receptor beta chains came from one sample sequenced in a study of cytomegalovirus exposure and HLA in healthy donors. Sequencing used immunoSEQ multiplex PCR; TCRdb keeps in-frame clones, though not all of them. There are 160,000 or so clones in the sample; roughly 91% occur only once, and around 3% lies in the top ten. Sequencing was done on a sample of PBMCs. The receptors stem from a man in his late teens or twenties in good health and CMV-seronegative.

The table lists this clone with a count of one. This chain joins TRBV6-1 and TRBJ2-7; 10 nucleotides line up with TRBD2. The junction had 9 bases not matched to a gene; V was cut back by 7 bases and J by 3 bases. There are 15 residues in the CDR3. Germline V gene lookup returns CDR1 MNHNS and CDR2 SASEGT. CDR3 bases: TGTGCCAGCACCGAAGGTAGCGGGGGGAACTACGAGCAGTACGTC. Residues: CASTEGSGGNYEQYV.

The chain carries TRBV7-2 and TRBJ2-2; TRBD2 matches at 7 bases. The V segment lost 7 bases and the J segment 6 bases; nucleotides outside the gene matches: 8. Germline assignment: CDR1 SGHTA and CDR2 FQGNSA. This CDR3 contains 14 residues. CDR3 bases: TGTGCCAGCAAGGGTGATGGGAGGGCCGGGGAGCTGTTTTTT. Amino acids: CASKGDGRAGELFF. Full variable domain (rest looked up from reference TRBV7-2 and TRBJ2-2): GAGVSQSPSNKVTEKGKDVELRCDPISGHTALYWYRQSLGQGLEFLIYFQGNSAPDKSGLPSDRFSAERTGGSVSTLTIQRTQQEDSAVYLCASKGDGRAGELFFGEGSRLTVL.

The chain uses TRBV7-9 and TRBJ2-3; 8 bases match TRBD1. J was trimmed by 5 bases and V by 10 bases; bases with no gene match: 5. This CDR3 has 12 amino acids. Germline V gives CDR1 SEHNR, CDR2 FQNEAQ (reference sequence). DNA of the CDR3: TGTGCCACCAGGGGGCTGGAAGATACGCAGTATTTT. As protein: CATRGLEDTQYF.

This chain joins TRBV5-1 and TRBJ1-5; D gene unclear. The CDR3 consists of 13 residues. V was pared by 0 bases and J by 7 bases, with 8 bases between. CDR1 is SGHRS and CDR2 is YFSETQ in the germline V gene. CDR3 coding DNA: TGCGCCAGCAGCTTGGTCGGGGAACAGCCCCAGCATTTT. It is translated as CASSLVGEQPQHF.

CDR3 sequence reads: CASSIREERLDQPQHF. The CDR3 nucleotides read TGTGCCAGCAGCATACGGGAGGAGCGGTTGGATCAGCCCCAGCATTTT. The chain recombines TRBV28 with TRBJ1-5; D gene uncertain. Trimming shortened V by 6 bases and J by 5 bases, and 20 bases separated the two germline ends. In germline, CDR1 is MDHEN, CDR2 SYDVKM. This CDR3 spans 16 amino acids.

In this sample, this clone turned up once. The V and J genes are TRBV6-5 and TRBJ2-3; weak D call: TRBD1 (5 bases). Germline V gene sequence: CDR1 MNHEY, CDR2 SVGAGI. There are 15 residues in the CDR3. V lost 8 bases, J lost 1 base, and 16 bases lay in between. The CDR3 spells CASARGLMGTDTQYF. CDR3 nucleotides: TGTGCCAGCGCAAGGGGCCTGATGGGCACAGATACGCAGTATTTT.

This clone showed up just once. The rearrangement links TRBV19 to TRBJ2-7; TRBD2 might be the D (5 bases). The CDR3 length is 13 residues. Between the trimmed V and J ends, which lost 4 bases and 2 bases, there was a span of 9 bases. In germline, CDR1 is LNHDA, CDR2 SQIVND (reference sequence). Here the CDR3 reads CASSSGPPYEQYF. For the CDR3, the DNA is TGTGCCAGTAGTAGCGGGCCTCCCTACGAGCAGTACTTC.

The chain couples TRBV27 to TRBJ1-1; D perhaps matches TRBD1 (5 bases). CDR1 is MNHEY and CDR2 is SMNVEV in the germline V gene (reference sequence). Trimming removed 6 bases from V and 4 bases from J, with 15 bases in between. There are 14 residues in the CDR3. CDR3 DNA sequence: TGTGCCAGCAGCACGACAGTACGCAGCACTGAAGCTTTCTTT. Its translation: CASSTTVRSTEAFF.

The chain is built from TRBV5-6 and TRBJ1-5; D is unclear. V was pared by 2 bases and J by 0 bases, with 9 bases between. The CDR3 sequence is 15 residues long. Per germline, CDR1 SGHDT and CDR2 YYEEEE. The CDR3 nucleotides are TGTGCCAGCAGCTTTGGTAGCTATAGCAATCAGCCCCAGCATTTT. Protein: CASSFGSYSNQPQHF.

The genes are TRBV18 and TRBJ2-7, with 9 bases identical to TRBD1. V lost 4 bases and J lost 4; bases outside the gene matches: 8. Germline V gives CDR1 KGHSH, CDR2 LQKENI. The CDR3 extends over 15 amino acids. CDR3 nucleotides: TGTGCCAGCTCACTTGGGGACAGGGTCGGTTACGAGCAGTACTTC. Residues: CASSLGDRVGYEQYF. Based on the CDR3 plus reference TRBV18 and TRBJ2-7, the full variable domain is NAGVMQNPRHLVRRRGQEARLRCSPMKGHSHVYWYRQLPEEGLKFMVYLQKENIIDESGMPKERFSAEFPKEGPSILRIQQVVRGDSAAYFCASSLGDRVGYEQYFGPGTRLTVT.

The rearrangement uses TRBV5-1 and TRBJ2-5; 7 nucleotides align to TRBD2. Germline CDR1 SGHRS, CDR2 YFSETQ. The CDR3 covers 15 residues. Trimming removed 1 base from V and 1 base from J; junction bases left unmatched: 4. The CDR3 nucleotides are TGCGCCAGCAGCTTGACTTCTAGCGGCCAAGAGACCCAGTACTTC. Translated, it gives CASSLTSSGQETQYF.

The J gene is TRBJ2-7, the V gene TRBV6-1; 11 nucleotides line up with TRBD1. CDR1 MNHNS and CDR2 SASEGT come from the germline V gene. The CDR3 spans 14 residues. Trimming took 8 bases from V and 4 from J; bases not matched to a gene: 7. This CDR3 reads CASRRTGGGYEQYV. The CDR3 DNA follows: TGTGCCAGCCGTAGGACAGGGGGCGGTTACGAGCAGTACGTC.